Each of the 5 T cell receptor beta chains below was sequenced from the same sample in a study of blood T cell repertoires in COVID-19. Assay: immunoSEQ multiplex PCR; the TCRdb copy retains only in-frame clones and omits some. This table has around 210,000 clones, 85% appearing once. The sample consisted of peripheral blood. Source of these receptors: a man aged 45-65 years with COVID-19, enrolled during active disease.

The chain couples TRBV7-9 to TRBJ2-1; TRBD2 matches 12 bases. Trimming cost V 3 bases and J 5 bases; bases outside gene matches: 5. Germline CDR1 SEHNR, CDR2 FQNEAQ (reference sequence). This CDR3 has 16 residues. In DNA form, the CDR3 reads TGTGCCAGCAGCTTGCGGACTAGCGGGACCGACAATGAGCAGTTCTTC. Protein: CASSLRTSGTDNEQFF.

The genes are TRBV6-5 and TRBJ2-1; the D gene is possibly TRBD2 (6 bases). Germline lookup yields CDR1 MNHEY and CDR2 SVGAGI. The CDR3 totals 13 residues. The V and J ends lost 6 bases and 3 bases respectively, with 9 bases between them. CDR3 DNA sequence: TGTGCCAGCAGCGGGGGAATCTACAATGAGCAGTTCTTC. It encodes CASSGGIYNEQFF.

V usage is TRBV7-2 and J usage is TRBJ1-5; D might be TRBD1 (6 bases). CDR1 is SGHTA and CDR2 is FQGNSA in the germline V gene. The CDR3 covers 14 residues. V lost 1 base to trimming and J lost 7 bases, with 11 bases between them. Here the CDR3 DNA reads TGTGCCAGCAGCTTAGAACAGGGCCGGCAGCCCCAGCATTTT. Amino acid sequence: CASSLEQGRQPQHF. Using reference TRBV7-2 and TRBJ1-5 for the parts outside the CDR3, the full variable domain is GAGVSQSPSNKVTEKGKDVELRCDPISGHTALYWYRQSLGQGLEFLIYFQGNSAPDKSGLPSDRFSAERTGGSVSTLTIQRTQQEDSAVYLCASSLEQGRQPQHFGDGTRLSIL.

The chain joins TRBV24-1 to TRBJ1-1, with a possible D match to TRBD1 (5 bases). The CDR3 spans 12 residues. Germline CDR1 and CDR2: KGHDR and SFDVKD. Trimming left V 4 bases short and J 8 bases short, with 10 bases between. CDR3 coding DNA: TGTGCCACCAGTGACCTCGGGGGGGAAGCTTTCTTT. Its translation is CATSDLGGEAFF.

The chain is built from TRBV13 and TRBJ2-3; TRBD2 aligns across 14 bases. This CDR3 has 20 amino acids. Unmatched junction bases numbered 13, after V lost 5 bases and J lost 0 bases. The germline V gene has CDR1 PRHDT and CDR2 FYEKMQ (reference sequence). CDR3 residues: CASSPRTSGGPTPSTDTQYF. The CDR3 DNA follows: TGTGCCAGCAGCCCACGGACTAGCGGGGGGCCTACCCCTAGCACAGATACGCAGTATTTT.